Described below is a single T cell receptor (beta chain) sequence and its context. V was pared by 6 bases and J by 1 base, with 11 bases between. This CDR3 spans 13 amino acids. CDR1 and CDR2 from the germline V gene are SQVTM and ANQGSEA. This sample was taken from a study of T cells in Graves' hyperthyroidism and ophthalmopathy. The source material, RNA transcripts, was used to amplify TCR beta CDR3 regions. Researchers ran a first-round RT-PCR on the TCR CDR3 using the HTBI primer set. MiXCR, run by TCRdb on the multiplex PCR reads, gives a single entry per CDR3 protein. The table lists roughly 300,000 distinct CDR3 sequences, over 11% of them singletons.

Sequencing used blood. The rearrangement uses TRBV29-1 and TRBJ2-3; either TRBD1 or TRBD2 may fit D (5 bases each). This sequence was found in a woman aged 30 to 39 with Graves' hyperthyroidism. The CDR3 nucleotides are TGCAGCGTCCGGGACGGATGCACAGATACGCAGTATTTT. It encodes CSVRDGCTDTQYF.